This TCR beta chain was observed in a study of CD8+ T cells in alopecia areata. Study-level findings and limits: Scalp clonality and expanded CD8+ clones among the top 100 showed significant decreases with tofacitinib.

Notes on this clone: What it binds is not known.

The CDR3 is 12 amino acids. Germline V lookup: CDR1 SEHNR, CDR2 FQNEAQ (reference sequence). V was shortened by 5 bases and J by 5 bases, with 9 bases between the two germline ends. The treatment denotes: oral pan-JAK inhibitor, 5-10 mg twice daily. Following extraction, RNA underwent reverse transcription to cDNA, which served as the sequencing template. TCRdb's table, derived via immunoSEQ multiplex PCR, lists solely in-frame clones and lacks some. The repertoire has fewer than 110,000 clones, 86% of them found once; the top ten carry around 10%. The source is a human donor with alopecia areata. This chain uses TRBV7-9 with TRBJ1-1; no reliable D call. Here the sequenced sample was CD8+ T cells sorted from blood, taken between weeks 30 and 35, from a patient treated with tofacitinib. CDR3 amino acids: CASSPTMTEAFF. The CDR3 region has the DNA TGTGCCAGCAGCCCCACTATGACTGAAGCTTTCTTT.